This T cell receptor beta chain was sequenced during a study of blood T cell repertoires in COVID-19 (dated by TCRdb to the early 2020s). The study in broad terms: Samples covering the acute and convalescent phases of COVID-19 were provided by collaborators in the United States, Italy and Spain. The dataset comprised deeply sampled blood TCRbeta repertoires from subjects exposed to, actively infected with, or recovered from COVID-19. Samples were obtained from the ongoing ImmuneRACE study (first 160 participants) and from 950 to 1,500 subjects provided by 6 global collaborators. Sample metadata almost always included a de-identified subject ID, COVID-19 status, age in years and sex. The material from the prospective study consisted of cDNA or gDNA derived from T cells, B-cell-depleted T cells, or PBMCs. Where HLA class I and class II types were available, the types were taken from metadata supplied by the sample provider, not from assay-based typing. The repertoires were made available in a free public database intended to serve as a resource for research on the immune response to SARS-CoV-2.

This clone was detected once. Which antigen it targets is not known. Base quality data are lacking; no much larger clone is found one base away. TCRbeta CDR3 regions were amplified from genomic DNA by means of the immunoSEQ Assay, a bias-controlled multiplex PCR. The published analysis was carried out like this. Within the assay, amplification of reference gene primers was used to estimate how many nucleated cells each sample contained. To quantify the absolute abundance of each unique TCRbeta CDR3 rearrangement, sequence reads were collapsed and filtered. For each sample, productive Simpson clonality was calculated as the square root of Simpson's diversity index over productive rearrangements. TCRdb stores this immuneACCESS table with in-frame sequences only. Part of the clones is absent; in the studies checked, under half of the shortfall reflects unresolved V genes, and no reason is known for the rest. The DNA gave D and trimming, while V, J and clone size come from that table. In all, the sample holds roughly 200,000 clones, and 84% of those were seen once. About 10% of the sample comes from the top ten.

CDR1 MDHEN and CDR2 SYDVKM are derived from the germline V gene. Cut back by 2 bases and 5 bases, the V and J ends lie 15 bases apart. The CDR3 covers 15 residues, taking in both the cysteine and the phenylalanine. CDR3 DNA is the only sequence kept; it has 45 bases, read in frame from the first base. Study-wide conclusions, independent of this receptor: The amount of clinical and demographic metadata varied by source and participant and was provided uncurated.

One collaborating source in Seattle enrolled patients while the patients were actively infected and followed the patients over time throughout the course of disease. Collaborating institutions collected whole blood in K2EDTA tubes following their own protocols. For TCRbeta analysis, collaborators shipped samples in one of three forms: frozen whole blood, isolated PBMCs, or DNA extracted from either of those sample types. The material sequenced was peripheral blood. The chain is assembled from TRBV28 and TRBJ2-5; the D region possibly corresponds to TRBD2 (5 bases align). The TCR originated in a woman of 80 years or more with COVID-19, enrolled during active disease. Here is the DNA: TGTGCCAGCAGTTTAAAGGTTAAGGGAGACGAGACCCAGTACTTC. The translation is CASSLKVKGDETQYF.